These 24 T cell receptor beta chains originate from one sample sequenced in a study of Tregs in tolerant kidney transplant recipients. Assay used: immunoSEQ multiplex PCR; TCRdb lists only in-frame clones, some missing. The sample lists some 70,000 clones, 92% occurring once. The source material was CD8+ T cells from blood, sampled before the transplant. These receptors were obtained from a human donor who received a combined kidney and bone marrow transplant.

V gene TRBV5-1 combines with J gene TRBJ2-5; the match to TRBD2 covers 15 bases. This CDR3 comprises 17 residues. The trim removed 2 bases at V and 5 bases at J, leaving 7 bases unmatched. Germline values: CDR1 SGHRS, CDR2 YFSETQ. The CDR3 loop reads CASSLGLAGGPGETQYF. The CDR3 coding sequence is TGCGCCAGCAGCTTAGGACTAGCGGGGGGGCCAGGCGAGACCCAGTACTTC.

The V and J genes are TRBV7-2 and TRBJ2-2; D gene unclear. The CDR3 sequence is 11 residues long. Deletions cut 7 bases from V and 6 bases from J, with 6 bases between. Germline CDR1 SGHTA, CDR2 FQGNSA. CDR3 nucleotide sequence: TGTGCCAGCAACATGGCCGGGGAGCTGTTTTTT. It yields the protein CASNMAGELFF.

This clone was seen a single time. The chain employs TRBV4-1 and TRBJ1-1; no clear D. Deletions cut 0 bases from V and 5 bases from J, with 10 bases between. CDR1 is MGHRA and CDR2 is YSYEKL in the germline V gene. The CDR3 spans 14 residues. DNA of the CDR3: TGCGCCAGCAGCCAAGATCGCGCCGTGACTGAAGCTTTCTTT. Protein: CASSQDRAVTEAFF.

This sequence joins TRBV5-4 and TRBJ2-3, with a possible D match to TRBD2 (7 bases). This CDR3 region has 15 residues. Germline CDR1 is SGHNT and CDR2 is YYREEE (reference sequence). V was clipped by 4 bases and J by 7 bases, with 19 bases between them. The CDR3 protein is CASSIRLEGGYTQYF. The DNA for the CDR3 is TGTGCCAGCAGCATCCGACTAGAGGGGGGGTATACGCAGTATTTT. Together with reference TRBV5-4 and TRBJ2-3, the CDR3 gives the full variable domain: ETGVTQSPTHLIKTRGQQVTLRCSSQSGHNTVSWYQQALGQGPQFIFQYYREEENGRGNFPPRFSGLQFPNYSSELNVNALELDDSALYLCASSIRLEGGYTQYFGPGTRLTVL.

As regards this clone: One end of the junction varies from germline; a read error may be responsible. V usage is TRBV27 and J usage is TRBJ2-3; D gene ambiguous. The CDR3 has 11 amino acids. The germline V gene has CDR1 MNHEY and CDR2 SMNVEV (reference sequence). CDR3 bases: TGTGCCAGCAGCTCCTTCAGTGGGTGGGCTTTT. It is translated as CASSSFSGWAF.

This chain links TRBV13 with TRBJ1-1, with TRBD1 identical over 8 bases. Trimming cost V 1 base and J 3 bases; bases outside gene matches: 1. Germline-derived CDR1 and CDR2 are PRHDT and FYEKMQ (reference sequence). CDR3 length equals 14 residues. In nucleotides, the CDR3 is TGTGCCAGCAGCTTAGCACAGGGGGACACTGAAGCTTTCTTT. This encodes CASSLAQGDTEAFF.

This chain uses TRBV7-2 with TRBJ2-7; 8 bases match TRBD1. CDR3 length equals 15 residues. The V and J ends lost 1 base and 3 bases, in that order; junction bases with no gene match: 5. Germline CDR1 SGHTA, CDR2 FQGNSA. The CDR3 nucleotides read TGTGCCAGCAGCTTAGGACAGGGGTCTTACTACGAGCAGTACTTC. Translation gives CASSLGQGSYYEQYF.

A single count supports this clone. The chain recombines TRBV5-1 with TRBJ2-1, with TRBD2 matching over 8 bases. This CDR3 contains 11 residues. Trimming removed 7 bases from V and 12 bases from J; junction bases left unmatched: 6. Germline-derived CDR1 and CDR2 are SGHRS and YFSETQ. The CDR3 sequence: CASGSGSRQFF. CDR3 in DNA: TGCGCCAGCGGCAGCGGGAGCCGGCAGTTCTTC.

In DNA, the CDR3 is TGTGCCAGCAGTCAAACAGAATCCTCTGGAAACACCATATATTTT. This gives the protein CASSQTESSGNTIYF. The J gene is TRBJ1-3, the V gene TRBV7-9; no firm D call. The CDR3 spans 15 residues. Trimming removed 6 bases at V and 0 bases at J, with 12 bases between. Germline CDR1 SEHNR, CDR2 FQNEAQ (reference sequence).

This chain links TRBV7-3 with TRBJ1-1; D is unresolved. Per germline, CDR1 SGHTA and CDR2 FQGTGA. This CDR3 is built from 15 residues. Trimming removed 3 bases at V and 0 bases at J, with 11 bases between. CDR3 bases: TGTGCCAGCAGCTTGCTACCAAACTTGAACACTGAAGCTTTCTTT. Translating it yields CASSLLPNLNTEAFF.

The chain is built from TRBV4-3 and TRBJ2-1, with D possibly TRBD2 on 6 matching bases. The V and J ends lost 0 bases and 5 bases respectively, with 11 bases between them. Per germline, CDR1 LGHNA and CDR2 YSLEER. This CDR3 comprises 15 residues. The CDR3 DNA sequence: TGCGCCAGCAGCCAAGATCGGTGGGAGGACAATGAGCAGTTCTTC. This codes for CASSQDRWEDNEQFF.

Here the CDR3 reads CSVPQELYGYTF. Written as DNA, the CDR3 is TGCAGCGTCCCACAGGAACTCTATGGCTACACCTTC. This chain joins TRBV29-1 and TRBJ1-2, with a weak D call TRBD1 (5 bases). Germline values: CDR1 SQVTM, CDR2 ANQGSEA. V was clipped by 6 bases and J by 4 bases, with 12 bases between them. The CDR3 consists of 12 residues.

The J gene is TRBJ2-2, the V gene TRBV19; 12 bases align to TRBD1. Per germline, CDR1 LNHDA and CDR2 SQIVND (reference sequence). V gave up 5 bases and J gave up 6 bases; unmatched junction bases: 4. This CDR3 has 15 amino acids. The chain's CDR3 is CASSWGQGASGELFF. As DNA, the CDR3 is TGTGCCAGTAGTTGGGGACAGGGGGCGTCCGGGGAGCTGTTTTTT.

The chain uses TRBV7-9 and TRBJ2-7, with D perhaps TRBD2 (7 bases). Germline V gene sequence: CDR1 SEHNR, CDR2 FQNEAQ (reference sequence). V was shortened by 5 bases and J by 7 bases, with 15 bases between the two germline ends. This CDR3 contains 13 residues. The CDR3 is CASSPRGAWEQYF. CDR3 DNA: TGTGCCAGCAGCCCCCGGGGGGCATGGGAGCAGTACTTC.

The V call is TRBV18, the J call TRBJ1-4; D may be TRBD1 (6 bases). V dropped 2 bases and J dropped 8 bases, with 9 bases sitting between them. CDR1 is KGHSH and CDR2 is LQKENI in the germline V gene. The CDR3 is 13 residues long. CDR3 nucleotide sequence: TGTGCCAGCTCACCATCAGGGGCGGAAAAACTGTTTTTT. Translating it yields CASSPSGAEKLFF. Full variable domain (remainder filled in from reference TRBV18 and TRBJ1-4): NAGVMQNPRHLVRRRGQEARLRCSPMKGHSHVYWYRQLPEEGLKFMVYLQKENIIDESGMPKERFSAEFPKEGPSILRIQQVVRGDSAAYFCASSPSGAEKLFFGSGTQLSVL.

V gene TRBV7-9 combines with J gene TRBJ2-1; 8 positions match TRBD2. Germline-derived CDR1 and CDR2 are SEHNR and FQNEAQ (reference sequence). V shed 2 bases and J 2 bases; nucleotides not matched to a gene: 5. The CDR3 totals 16 residues. The CDR3 DNA follows: TGTGCCAGCAGCTTAAGGGGACTAGGAGCCTACAATGAGCAGTTCTTC. Translation gives CASSLRGLGAYNEQFF.

The chain recombines TRBV7-2 with TRBJ2-3; TRBD1 matches 9 bases. The CDR3 is 14 amino acids. From germline, CDR1 is SGHTA and CDR2 FQGNSA. J lost 9 bases, V lost 5 bases, and 9 bases had no gene match. The CDR3 nucleotides read TGTGCCAGCAGCAAAGAGGACAGGGGAGCGACGCAGTATTTT. This sequence encodes CASSKEDRGATQYF.

The chain couples TRBV27 to TRBJ2-7, with 7 positions matching TRBD2. The germline V gene has CDR1 MNHEY and CDR2 SMNVEV (reference sequence). The CDR3 runs 14 residues. The V and J ends lost 3 bases and 5 bases, in that order; junction bases with no gene match: 7. The CDR3 bases are TGTGCCAGCAGTTTCAGCGGGATCTGGAACGAGCAGTACTTC. Its protein is CASSFSGIWNEQYF.

This clone was counted once. The chain joins TRBV19 to TRBJ2-7; TRBD2 is a possible D gene (5 bases). The germline V and J ends were trimmed by 3 bases and 6 bases, with 15 bases remaining between them. Germline V lookup: CDR1 LNHDA, CDR2 SQIVND (reference sequence). The CDR3 has 14 residues. CDR3 nucleotide sequence: TGTGCCAGTAGTATGAGGCAGGAGGTCCCCGAGCAGTACTTC. Its translation is CASSMRQEVPEQYF. Full variable domain (rest looked up from reference TRBV19 and TRBJ2-7): DGGITQSPKYLFRKEGQNVTLSCEQNLNHDAMYWYRQDPGQGLRLIYYSQIVNDFQKGDIAEGYSVSREKKESFPLTVTSAQKNPTAFYLCASSMRQEVPEQYFGPGTRLTVT.

V is TRBV29-1 and J is TRBJ2-5, with D perhaps given as TRBD1 or TRBD2 (9 bases each). The CDR3 is 18 amino acids. Germline CDR1 reads SQVTM; CDR2 reads ANQGSEA. Trimming stripped 7 bases from V and 2 bases from J, with 29 bases between. The CDR3 nucleotides are TGCAGCGGTTCCGGGACAGGGTTCCTAGCGGGACCTCAAGAGACCCAGTACTTC. Translation: CSGSGTGFLAGPQETQYF.

The chain uses TRBV10-3 and TRBJ2-7; a possible D gene is TRBD2 (5 bases). The CDR3 length is 14 residues. Deletions cut 2 bases from V and 4 bases from J, with 12 bases between. Germline CDR1 ENHRY, CDR2 SYGVKD. For the CDR3, the DNA is TGTGCCATCAGTGAGCGAGGGCCCTCTTACGAGCAGTACTTC. This encodes CAISERGPSYEQYF.

The J gene is TRBJ1-4, the V gene TRBV9; D is uncertain. Trimming took off 4 bases at V and 4 bases at J, with 11 bases between the two ends. The CDR3 covers 14 residues. Germline V lookup: CDR1 SGDLS, CDR2 YYNGEE. This CDR3 reads CASSPPGFNEKLFF. CDR3 nucleotide sequence: TGTGCCAGCAGCCCGCCGGGTTTTAATGAAAAACTGTTTTTT.

The V call is TRBV7-9, the J call TRBJ2-5, with D maybe TRBD1 (5 bases). The germline V gene encodes CDR1 SEHNR and CDR2 FQNEAQ (reference sequence). This CDR3 spans 16 amino acids. The V gene lost 7 bases and the J gene lost 5 bases, with 23 bases spanning the gap. This chain's CDR3 is CASNPPLRGSGETQYF. DNA of the CDR3: TGTGCCAGCAACCCCCCCCTCCGCGGCTCAGGGGAGACCCAGTACTTC.

The chain is built from TRBV19 and TRBJ2-7; 11 nucleotides align to TRBD1. CDR3 length equals 16 residues. In germline, CDR1 is LNHDA, CDR2 SQIVND (reference sequence). The junction had 6 bases not matched to a gene; V was cut back by 4 bases and J by 1 base. In DNA, the CDR3 is TGTGCCAGTAGTACAGGACAGGGGGCCTATTCCTACGAGCAGTACTTC. It codes for CASSTGQGAYSYEQYF.